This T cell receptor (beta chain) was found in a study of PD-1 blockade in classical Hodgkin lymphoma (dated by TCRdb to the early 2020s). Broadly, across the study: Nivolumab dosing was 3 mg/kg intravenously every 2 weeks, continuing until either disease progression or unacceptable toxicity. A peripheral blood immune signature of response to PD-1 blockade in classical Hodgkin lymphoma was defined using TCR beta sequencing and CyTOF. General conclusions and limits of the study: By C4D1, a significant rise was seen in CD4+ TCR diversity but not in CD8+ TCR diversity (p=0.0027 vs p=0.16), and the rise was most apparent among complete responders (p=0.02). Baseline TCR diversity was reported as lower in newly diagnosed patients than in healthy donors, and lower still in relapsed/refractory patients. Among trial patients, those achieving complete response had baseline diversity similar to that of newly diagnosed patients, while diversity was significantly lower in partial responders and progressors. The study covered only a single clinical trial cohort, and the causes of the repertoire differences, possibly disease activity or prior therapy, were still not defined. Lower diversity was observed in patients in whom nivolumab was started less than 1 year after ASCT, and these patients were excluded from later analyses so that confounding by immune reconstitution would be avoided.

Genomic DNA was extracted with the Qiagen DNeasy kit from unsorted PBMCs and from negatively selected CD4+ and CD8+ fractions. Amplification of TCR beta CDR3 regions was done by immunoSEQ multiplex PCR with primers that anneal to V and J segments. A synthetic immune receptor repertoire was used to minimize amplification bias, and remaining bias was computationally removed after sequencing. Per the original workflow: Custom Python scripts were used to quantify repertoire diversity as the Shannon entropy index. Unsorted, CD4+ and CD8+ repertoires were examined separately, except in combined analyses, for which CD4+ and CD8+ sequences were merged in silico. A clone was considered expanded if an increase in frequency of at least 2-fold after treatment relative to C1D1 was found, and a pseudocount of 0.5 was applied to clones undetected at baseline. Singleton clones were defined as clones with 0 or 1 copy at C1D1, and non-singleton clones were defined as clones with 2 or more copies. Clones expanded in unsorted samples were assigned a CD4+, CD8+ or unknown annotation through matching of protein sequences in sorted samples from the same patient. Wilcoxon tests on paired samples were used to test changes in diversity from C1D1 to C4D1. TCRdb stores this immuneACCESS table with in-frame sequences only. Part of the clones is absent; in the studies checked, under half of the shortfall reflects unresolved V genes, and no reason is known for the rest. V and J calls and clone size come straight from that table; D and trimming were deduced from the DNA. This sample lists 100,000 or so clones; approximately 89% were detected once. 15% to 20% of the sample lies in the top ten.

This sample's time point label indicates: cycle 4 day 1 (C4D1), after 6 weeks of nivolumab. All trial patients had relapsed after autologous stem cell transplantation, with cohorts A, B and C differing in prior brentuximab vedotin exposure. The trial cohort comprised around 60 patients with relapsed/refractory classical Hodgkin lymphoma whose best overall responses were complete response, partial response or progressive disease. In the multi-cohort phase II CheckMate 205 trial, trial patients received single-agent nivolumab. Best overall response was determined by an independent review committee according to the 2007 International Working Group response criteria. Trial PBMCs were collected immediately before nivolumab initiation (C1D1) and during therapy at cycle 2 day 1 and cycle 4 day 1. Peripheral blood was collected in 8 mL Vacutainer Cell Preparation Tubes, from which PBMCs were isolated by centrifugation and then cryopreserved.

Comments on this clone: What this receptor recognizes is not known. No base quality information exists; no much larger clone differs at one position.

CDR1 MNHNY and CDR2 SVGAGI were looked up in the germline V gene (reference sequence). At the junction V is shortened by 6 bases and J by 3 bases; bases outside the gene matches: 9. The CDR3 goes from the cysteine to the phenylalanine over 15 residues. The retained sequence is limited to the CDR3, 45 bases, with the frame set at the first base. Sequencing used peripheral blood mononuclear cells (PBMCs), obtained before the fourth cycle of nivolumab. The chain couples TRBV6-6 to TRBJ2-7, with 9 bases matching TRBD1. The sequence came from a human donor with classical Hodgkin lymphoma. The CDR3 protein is CASSSAGQGYYEQYF. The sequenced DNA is TGTGCCAGCAGCTCTGCGGGACAGGGATACTACGAGCAGTACTTC.